This T cell receptor (beta chain) is drawn from a study of T cells in Graves' hyperthyroidism and ophthalmopathy (dated by TCRdb to about 2019). Background on the whole study: Peripheral blood samples were taken at initial diagnosis, before any treatment was given. A discovery cohort of fewer than 110 patients, roughly 43 with Graves' ophthalmopathy and 55 to 60 with stable Graves' hyperthyroidism, was used to find distinguishing TCR V-J signatures. Whether ophthalmopathy could be predicted prospectively was tested in an independent validation cohort made up of 18 to 20 hyperthyroidism patients plus 17 patients who later progressed to ophthalmopathy. The 100 discovery patients were randomly split 7:3 into training and test sets. In addition, the study compared T-cell repertoires in thyroid tissue and in blood from roughly six Graves' hyperthyroidism patients. After blood sampling, hyperthyroidism patients were treated with methimazole at a starting dose of 30 mg daily, and ophthalmopathy patients were treated with high-dose intravenous methylprednisolone. The paper describes TCR Vbeta CDR3 sequencing of around 130 peripheral blood samples, made up of roughly 45 ophthalmopathy patients, around 78 hyperthyroidism patients and 17 progressor patients. The study at large found these results: In validation, the model predicted progression to ophthalmopathy with over 60% sensitivity and 72.22% specificity, a median of roughly seven months before onset. Sample size was not statistically predetermined, and investigators were not blinded to group allocation. Most expanded thyroid clonotypes (frequency above 0.001) were also detected in blood, a finding suggesting that blood repertoires may reflect thyroid immune responses. In cross-validation, a model built on a 13 V-J signature told ophthalmopathy apart from stable hyperthyroidism with about 90% sensitivity and about 81% specificity, and in testing the same model reached 80%/75%.

CDR1 and CDR2 were assigned from the germline V gene as SGHTA and FQGTGA. The CDR3 runs 20 amino acids, cysteine and phenylalanine included. Only the CDR3 region is kept as DNA, spanning 60 bases read in frame from base 1. Trimming accounts for 5 bases at V and 2 bases at J, while the number of junction bases matched to no gene is 24. Amplification of TCR beta CDR3 regions was carried out from RNA transcripts. For the first round of RT-PCR on the TCR CDR3, the HTBI primer set was used together with the Qiagen OneStep RT-PCR kit. Libraries were constructed in a second round of multiplex PCR, after which size selection and purification were performed. Libraries were sequenced paired-end with 100 bp reads on an Illumina HiSeq2000. The paper's processing steps were these. SOAPnuke was used to process the raw data, with reads discarded if the reads contained adapters or uncalled bases, had a mean Phred below 15, or lacked an exact constant-primer or identifier match. High-quality paired reads were merged using COPE v1.2.5, and each unique nucleotide sequence was defined as a clonotype. Clonotypes were aligned to IMGT TRBV, TRBD and TRBJ reference segments using MiTCR v1.1. The analysis was restricted to V-J combinations with a frequency above 0.0001, which together covered 99% to 99.2% of the repertoires. A TCS score was defined as the ratio between F50 (clonal expansion) and ExV (chaos), using BLOSUM62-based TCRdist between CDR3 peptides within each V-J. Welch's t-statistics and random forest reduced approximately 520 V-J features to 13, which were used in a naive Bayes classifier (R e1071). TCRdb reanalyzed the raw reads on its own, using fastp at Q25 for trimming and MiXCR for clone calling, and kept in-frame beta chains. Rows with one shared CDR3 protein collapse into an entry with the most common genes and DNA. These V and J calls are TCRdb output, not the study's own analysis. Counted in this sample were approximately 320,000 distinct CDR3 sequences; approximately 16% of them appeared once. The top ten hold around 34% of the sample.

This clonotype turned up a few times. This receptor's antigen is unknown. No much larger clone exists at a distance of one base, and base qualities are not known. Stable Graves' hyperthyroidism was defined as the absence of progression to ophthalmopathy over 18 months of follow-up. The hyperthyroidism patients were between 18 and 65 years old and newly diagnosed, with a disease duration of less than 2 months. The study excluded patients with uncontrolled infections, other autoimmune diseases, pregnancy or lactation. Diagnoses were established on the basis of clinical symptoms, serum thyroxine and TRAb, thyroid ultrasound, and orbital computed tomography. Ficoll-Paque density gradient centrifugation was used to isolate PBMCs from about 10 ml of fresh peripheral blood. Trizol reagent was used to extract total RNA, and RNA quality was then checked on an Agilent 2100 Bioanalyzer.

The specimen was blood. This clonotype was sampled from a man aged 25-45 years with Graves' hyperthyroidism. The sequence joins TRBV7-3 to TRBJ2-7; 7 bases in the middle match TRBD2. The nucleotide sequence reads as follows: TGTGCCAGCAGCCCCAGGCAGGGCGGGGGTCCGGGGTCCCTTCCCTACGAGCAGTACTTC. Translated, this is CASSPRQGGGPGSLPYEQYF.